These 25 T cell receptor beta chains share one sample of origin, sequenced in a study of identifying expanded T cells in peripheral blood. The assay was immunoSEQ multiplex PCR, and TCRdb's table has in-frame clones only and misses some. The sample consists of around 91,000 clones, approximately 88% of them appearing once. The sequencing input was blood. The receptor source for this set is a person aged 18 to 70 in good health.

The V and J genes are TRBV7-2 and TRBJ1-4, with D unclear. The CDR3 consists of 15 residues. V was shortened by 1 base and J by 8 bases, with 14 bases between the two germline ends. Germline CDR1 SGHTA, CDR2 FQGNSA. Written as DNA, the CDR3 is TGTGCCAGCAGCTTAGGTGACATGGATGGGGAAAAACTGTTTTTT. As protein: CASSLGDMDGEKLFF.

The chain has TRBV4-2 and TRBJ2-6; 9 positions agree with TRBD1. The CDR3 contains 16 residues. V lost 3 bases and J lost 4; bases outside the gene matches: 4. Germline loops: CDR1 LGHNA, CDR2 YNFKEQ. DNA of the CDR3: TGTGCCAGCAGCCAGGGGACAGGGAGGGGGGCCAACGTCCTGACTTTC. Its protein product is CASSQGTGRGANVLTF.

The gene calls are TRBV25-1 and TRBJ1-2; the match to TRBD1 covers 9 bases. Germline V gene sequence: CDR1 MGHDK, CDR2 SYGVNS. The ends lost 4 bases at V and 0 bases at J; junction bases unmatched: 6. The CDR3 extends over 16 amino acids. In nucleotides, the CDR3 is TGTGCCAGCAGTGCCCCGGGACAGGGACCTAACTATGGCTACACCTTC. Translating gives CASSAPGQGPNYGYTF.

V and J are TRBV10-2 and TRBJ2-3; TRBD2 aligns across 14 bases. Trimming removed 7 bases from V and 7 bases from J; junction bases left unmatched: 7. Germline CDR1 is WSHSY and CDR2 is SAAADI. The CDR3 extends over 15 amino acids. The CDR3 DNA reads TGCGCCAGCACCGGACTAGCGGGGGGCCGCTATACGCAGTATTTT. Its protein is CASTGLAGGRYTQYF.

V usage is TRBV6-5 and J usage is TRBJ2-1; 10 bases match TRBD2. With V trimmed by 6 bases and J by 5 bases, 7 bases remained unmatched. Germline lookup yields CDR1 MNHEY and CDR2 SVGAGI. This CDR3 has 15 amino acids. In DNA, the CDR3 is TGTGCCAGCAGCTCCCGGACTAGCGGTAACAATGAGCAGTTCTTC. It codes for CASSSRTSGNNEQFF.

This chain uses TRBV9 with TRBJ2-3, with D perhaps TRBD1 or TRBD2 (6 bases each). The V end lost 0 bases, the J end lost 5 bases, and 10 bases lay between the germline ends. The CDR3 sequence is 14 residues long. CDR1 is SGDLS and CDR2 is YYNGEE in the germline V gene. CDR3 nucleotide sequence: TGTGCCAGCAGCGTAGGGGGGGCGCAAGATACGCAGTATTTT. Protein: CASSVGGAQDTQYF.

The chain combines TRBV7-9 with TRBJ2-1; 9 nucleotides line up with TRBD2. Per the germline V gene, CDR1 is SEHNR and CDR2 is FQNEAQ (reference sequence). CDR3 length: 17 residues. V shed 0 bases, J shed 5 bases, and the junction held 8 bases outside the gene matches. The CDR3 region has the DNA TGTGCCAGCAGCTTAGCAACCGTAGCGGGAGCTAACAATGAGCAGTTCTTC. Encoded protein: CASSLATVAGANNEQFF.

The chain employs TRBV6-1 and TRBJ2-7; D ambiguous. The CDR3 is made up of 12 amino acids. Germline V gene sequence: CDR1 MNHNS, CDR2 SASEGT. The V and J ends lost 7 bases and 3 bases respectively, with 10 bases between them. CDR3 bases: TGTGCCAGCATGGCCAATAACTACGAGCAGTACTTC. It specifies CASMANNYEQYF.

This chain joins TRBV2 and TRBJ1-4; weak D call: TRBD1 (5 bases). Germline V gene lookup returns CDR1 SNHLY and CDR2 FYNNEI. The CDR3 is made up of 14 amino acids. The V gene lost 4 bases and the J gene lost 8 bases, with 14 bases spanning the gap. In nucleotides, the CDR3 is TGTGCCAGCAGTGTGCAGGGTGGGGGAGAAAAACTGTTTTTT. It translates to CASSVQGGGEKLFF.

In DNA, the CDR3 is TGTGCCAGCAGCCAAGAAGCGGTGGTTCGGTACTTC. It translates to CASSQEAVVRYF. This chain links TRBV14 with TRBJ2-7; tentative D call: TRBD2 (5 bases). The CDR3 has 12 amino acids. V was trimmed by 0 bases and J by 12 bases, leaving 12 bases between them. Germline CDR1 SGHDN, CDR2 FVKESK.

The chain is built from TRBV7-8 and TRBJ2-2; D is unresolved. Germline values: CDR1 SGHVS, CDR2 FQNEAQ. The ends were cut back, 3 bases at V and 7 bases at J, with 12 bases in the middle. The CDR3 loop spans 14 amino acids. The CDR3 spells CASSFWEGIGELFF. CDR3 sequence (DNA): TGTGCCAGCAGCTTCTGGGAAGGTATCGGGGAGCTGTTTTTT.

The chain recombines TRBV7-3 with TRBJ2-1, with 11 nucleotides matching TRBD2. The CDR3 is 15 amino acids. Germline V gene data show CDR1 as SGHTA and CDR2 as FQGTGA. The V segment lost 1 base and the J segment 7 bases; nucleotides outside the gene matches: 3. DNA for the CDR3: TGTGCCAGCAGCTTAAAACTAGCGGGAGTTAATGAGCAGTTCTTC. Encoded protein: CASSLKLAGVNEQFF.

This chain links TRBV5-6 with TRBJ1-3, with D unresolved. The CDR3 spans 15 residues. V dropped 4 bases and J dropped 2 bases, with 13 bases sitting between them. Germline V gene sequence: CDR1 SGHDT, CDR2 YYEEEE. CDR3: CASSPRLVTGNTIYF. CDR3 in DNA: TGTGCCAGCAGCCCGCGGTTGGTTACTGGAAACACCATATATTTT.

This clone was recorded only once. The chain carries TRBV30 and TRBJ1-1; maybe TRBD1 (5 bases). V lost 7 bases to trimming and J lost 0 bases, with 12 bases between them. Germline V gene lookup returns CDR1 GTSNPN and CDR2 SVGIG (reference sequence). This CDR3 is built from 13 residues. CDR3: CASATQVNTEAFF. The CDR3 nucleotides read TGTGCCTCCGCGACACAGGTGAACACTGAAGCTTTCTTT. Full variable domain (rest looked up from reference TRBV30 and TRBJ1-1): SQTIHQWPATLVQPVGSPLSLECTVEGTSNPNLYWYRQAAGRGLQLLFYSVGIGQISSEVPQNLSASRPQDRQFILSSKKLLLSDSGFYLCASATQVNTEAFFGQGTRLTVV.

The CDR3 sequence is CASSLRTVNTGELFF. Written as DNA, the CDR3 is TGCGCCAGCAGCCTTCGGACGGTGAACACCGGGGAGCTGTTTTTT. J is TRBJ2-2 and V is TRBV4-1, with D hard to call. CDR1 MGHRA and CDR2 YSYEKL come from the germline V gene. CDR3 size: 15 residues. Trimming took off 4 bases at V and 1 base at J, with 10 bases between the two ends.

The chain joins TRBV5-6 to TRBJ2-7; D is undetermined. CDR3 length equals 13 residues. V lost 0 bases, J lost 2 bases, and 6 bases lay in between. CDR1 SGHDT and CDR2 YYEEEE come from the germline V gene. CDR3 sequence: CASSLDSTYEQYF. CDR3 bases: TGTGCCAGCAGCTTGGACAGTACCTACGAGCAGTACTTC.

The rearrangement uses TRBV9 and TRBJ1-1, with D possibly matching TRBD1 (5 bases). Between the trimmed V and J ends, which lost 0 bases and 0 bases, there was a span of 15 bases. Germline-derived CDR1 and CDR2 are SGDLS and YYNGEE. CDR3 size: 17 residues. The CDR3 loop reads CASSVDPQGQMNTEAFF. CDR3 nucleotide sequence: TGTGCCAGCAGCGTAGACCCGCAGGGTCAAATGAACACTGAAGCTTTCTTT.

The V call is TRBV4-1, the J call TRBJ2-3; no definite D call. The CDR3 is made up of 15 amino acids. In germline, CDR1 is MGHRA, CDR2 YSYEKL. Trimming shortened V by 0 bases and J by 0 bases, and 7 bases separated the two germline ends. CDR3 region: CASSQDATSTDTQYF. CDR3 bases: TGCGCCAGCAGCCAAGACGCAACTAGCACAGATACGCAGTATTTT.

The gene calls are TRBV7-9 and TRBJ2-5; no definite D call. Judging by the DNA end, TRBJ2-7 fits better; the J call may be wrong. The CDR3 length is 13 residues. Germline loops: CDR1 SEHNR, CDR2 FQNEAQ (reference sequence). This chain's CDR3 is CASSLDPLSEQYF. The DNA for the CDR3 is TGTGCCAGCAGTTTGGACCCCCTCAGCGAGCAGTACTTC.

This clone was detected only once. The V and J genes are TRBV5-4 and TRBJ1-1; TRBD1 agrees at 7 bases. This CDR3 has 12 amino acids. From germline, CDR1 is SGHNT and CDR2 YYREEE (reference sequence). Losses at the gene ends were 4 bases for V and 10 bases for J; bases not matched to a gene: 7. This CDR3 reads CASSITGVGAFF. CDR3 bases: TGTGCCAGCAGCATTACAGGGGTCGGAGCTTTCTTT.

V is TRBV5-1 and J is TRBJ2-7; possible D gene TRBD1, 6 bases. Trimming removed 4 bases at V and 1 base at J, with 12 bases between. Germline V gene lookup returns CDR1 SGHRS and CDR2 YFSETQ. The CDR3 is made up of 14 amino acids. The CDR3 region is CASSLQGFSYEQYF. CDR3 DNA: TGCGCCAGCAGCCTACAGGGATTTTCCTACGAGCAGTACTTC.

V usage is TRBV6-4 and J usage is TRBJ2-3; TRBD2 is a possible D gene (5 bases). The CDR3 is 14 amino acids. V was shortened by 6 bases and J by 0 bases, with 10 bases between the two germline ends. Per the germline V gene, CDR1 is MRHNA and CDR2 is SNTAGT. The CDR3 spells CASSYSGSTDTQYF. The CDR3 DNA is TGTGCCAGCAGCTACTCGGGGAGCACAGATACGCAGTATTTT.

This sequence joins TRBV4-1 and TRBJ2-2; D is unresolved. CDR1 and CDR2 (germline): MGHRA, YSYEKL. This CDR3 contains 15 residues. V lost 0 bases to trimming and J lost 2 bases, with 7 bases between them. The chain's CDR3 is CASSQDGPNTGELFF. The CDR3 bases are TGCGCCAGCAGCCAAGATGGTCCTAACACCGGGGAGCTGTTTTTT.

Only one count was recorded for this clone. The chain joins TRBV28 to TRBJ1-5, with 8 positions matching TRBD1. This CDR3 contains 15 residues. Germline assignment: CDR1 MDHEN and CDR2 SYDVKM. Unmatched junction bases numbered 9, after V lost 10 bases and J lost 1 base. CDR3 DNA: TGTGCCACCTTCGACAGGGGTGAAAGCAATCAGCCCCAGCATTTT. It translates to CATFDRGESNQPQHF.

To note about this clone: Other DNA sequences in the sample encode the same CDR3. The J gene is TRBJ2-5, the V gene TRBV9, with D maybe TRBD1 (6 bases). Germline V lookup: CDR1 SGDLS, CDR2 YYNGEE. There are 14 residues in the CDR3. The germline V and J ends were trimmed by 2 bases and 1 base, with 9 bases remaining between them. The CDR3, as DNA: TGTGCCAGCAGCGTGACAGGTACCCAAGAGACCCAGTACTTC. Translated, it gives CASSVTGTQETQYF.